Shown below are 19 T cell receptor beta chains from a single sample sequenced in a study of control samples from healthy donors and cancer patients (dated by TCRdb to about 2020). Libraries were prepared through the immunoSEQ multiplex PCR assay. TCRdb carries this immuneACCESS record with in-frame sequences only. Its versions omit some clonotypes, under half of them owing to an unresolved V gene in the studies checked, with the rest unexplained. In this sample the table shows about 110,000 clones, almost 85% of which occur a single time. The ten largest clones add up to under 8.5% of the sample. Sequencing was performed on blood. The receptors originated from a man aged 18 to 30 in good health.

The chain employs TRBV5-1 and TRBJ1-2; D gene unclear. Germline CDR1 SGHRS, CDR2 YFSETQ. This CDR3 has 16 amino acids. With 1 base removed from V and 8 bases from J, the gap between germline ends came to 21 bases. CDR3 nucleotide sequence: TGCGCCAGCAGCTTGTTTCGAGGGTTTTCCCTCGTAGGCTACACCTTC. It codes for CASSLFRGFSLVGYTF.

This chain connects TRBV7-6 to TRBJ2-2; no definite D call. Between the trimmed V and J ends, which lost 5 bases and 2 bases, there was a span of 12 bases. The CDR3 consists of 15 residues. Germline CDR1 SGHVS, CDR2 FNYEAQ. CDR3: CASSRRNFNTGELFF. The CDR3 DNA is TGTGCCAGCAGCAGACGAAACTTTAACACCGGGGAGCTGTTTTTT. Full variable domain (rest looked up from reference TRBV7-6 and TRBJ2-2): GAGVSQSPRYKVTKRGQDVALRCDPISGHVSLYWYRQALGQGPEFLTYFNYEAQQDKSGLPNDRFSAERPEGSISTLTIQRTEQRDSAMYRCASSRRNFNTGELFFGEGSRLTVL.

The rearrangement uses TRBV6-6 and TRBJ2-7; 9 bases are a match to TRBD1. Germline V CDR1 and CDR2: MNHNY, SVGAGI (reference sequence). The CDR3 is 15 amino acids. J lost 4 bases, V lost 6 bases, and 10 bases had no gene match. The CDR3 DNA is TGTGCCAGCAGGCTAAGGGGACAGGGAATGTACGAGCAGTACTTC. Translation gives CASRLRGQGMYEQYF.

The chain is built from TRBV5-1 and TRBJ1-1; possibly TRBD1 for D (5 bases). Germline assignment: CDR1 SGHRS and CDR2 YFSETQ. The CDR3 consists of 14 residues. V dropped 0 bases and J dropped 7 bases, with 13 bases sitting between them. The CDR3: CASSLGDGTHEAFF. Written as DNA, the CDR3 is TGCGCCAGCAGCTTGGGGGACGGTACTCATGAAGCTTTCTTT.

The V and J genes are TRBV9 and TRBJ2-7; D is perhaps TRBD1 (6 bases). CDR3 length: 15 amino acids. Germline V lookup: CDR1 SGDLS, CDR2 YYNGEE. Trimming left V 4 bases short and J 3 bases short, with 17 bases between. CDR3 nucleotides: TGTGCCAGCAGCTCCGACAGGCCAGGGTTCTACGAGCAGTACTTC. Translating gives CASSSDRPGFYEQYF.

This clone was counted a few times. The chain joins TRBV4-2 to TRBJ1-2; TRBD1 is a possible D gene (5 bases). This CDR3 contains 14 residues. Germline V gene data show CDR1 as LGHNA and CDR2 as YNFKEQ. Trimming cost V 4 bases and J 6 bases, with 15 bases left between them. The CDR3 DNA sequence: TGTGCCAGCAGCCCTGGGACTTTGAATGATGGCTACACCTTC. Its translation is CASSPGTLNDGYTF.

The CDR3 coding sequence is TGCGCCAGCAGCCAAGCAGGGGGCATTAACTATGGCTACACCTTC. The encoded protein is CASSQAGGINYGYTF. The chain joins TRBV5-1 to TRBJ1-2; 8 bases line up with TRBD1. Unmatched junction bases numbered 6, after V lost 4 bases and J lost 1 base. The length of the CDR3 is 15 residues. CDR1 and CDR2 from the germline V gene are SGHRS and YFSETQ.

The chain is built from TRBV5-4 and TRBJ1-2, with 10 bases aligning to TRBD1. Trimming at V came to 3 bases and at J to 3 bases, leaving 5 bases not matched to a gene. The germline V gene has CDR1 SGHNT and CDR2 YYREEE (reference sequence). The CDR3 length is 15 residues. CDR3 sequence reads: CASSSWDRGDYGYTF. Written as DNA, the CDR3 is TGTGCCAGCAGCTCTTGGGACAGGGGAGACTATGGCTACACCTTC. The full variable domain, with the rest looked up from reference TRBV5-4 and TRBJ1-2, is ETGVTQSPTHLIKTRGQQVTLRCSSQSGHNTVSWYQQALGQGPQFIFQYYREEENGRGNFPPRFSGLQFPNYSSELNVNALELDDSALYLCASSSWDRGDYGYTFGSGTRLTVV.

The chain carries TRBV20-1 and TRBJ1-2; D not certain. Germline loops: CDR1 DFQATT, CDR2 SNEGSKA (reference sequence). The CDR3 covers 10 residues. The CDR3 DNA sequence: TGCAGGACCGAGGATCTCGGCTACACCTTC. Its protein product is CRTEDLGYTF.

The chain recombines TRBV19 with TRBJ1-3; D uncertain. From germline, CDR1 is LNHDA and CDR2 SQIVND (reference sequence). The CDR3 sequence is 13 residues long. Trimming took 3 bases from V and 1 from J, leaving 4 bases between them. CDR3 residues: CASSILSGNTIYF. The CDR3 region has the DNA TGTGCCAGTAGTATCCTTTCTGGAAACACCATATATTTT.

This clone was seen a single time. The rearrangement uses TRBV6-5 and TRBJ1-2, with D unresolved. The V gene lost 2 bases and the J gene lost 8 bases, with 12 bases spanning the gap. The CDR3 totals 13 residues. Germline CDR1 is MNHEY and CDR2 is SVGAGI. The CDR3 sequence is CASSYGYSGGYTF. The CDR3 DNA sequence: TGTGCCAGCAGTTACGGCTATAGTGGCGGCTACACCTTC.

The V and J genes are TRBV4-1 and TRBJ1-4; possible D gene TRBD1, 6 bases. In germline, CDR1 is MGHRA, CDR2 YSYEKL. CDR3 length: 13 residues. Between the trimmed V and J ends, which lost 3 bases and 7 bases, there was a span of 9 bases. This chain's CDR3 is CASSQGAVEKLFF. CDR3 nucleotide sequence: TGCGCCAGCAGCCAGGGGGCTGTTGAAAAACTGTTTTTT.

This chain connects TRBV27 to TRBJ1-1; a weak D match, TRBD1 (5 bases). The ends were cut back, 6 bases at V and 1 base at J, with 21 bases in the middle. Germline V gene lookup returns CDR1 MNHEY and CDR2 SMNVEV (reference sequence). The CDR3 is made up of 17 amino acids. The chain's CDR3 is CASRNSPRTLRNTEAFF. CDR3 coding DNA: TGTGCCAGCAGAAACTCCCCGAGGACACTTAGGAACACTGAAGCTTTCTTT.

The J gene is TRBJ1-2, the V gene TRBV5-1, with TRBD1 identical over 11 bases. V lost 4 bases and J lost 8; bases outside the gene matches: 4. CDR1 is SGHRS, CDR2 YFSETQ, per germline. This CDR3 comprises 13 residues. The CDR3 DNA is TGCGCCAGCAGCGGACAGGGGGCGCGGGGCTACACCTTC. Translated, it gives CASSGQGARGYTF.

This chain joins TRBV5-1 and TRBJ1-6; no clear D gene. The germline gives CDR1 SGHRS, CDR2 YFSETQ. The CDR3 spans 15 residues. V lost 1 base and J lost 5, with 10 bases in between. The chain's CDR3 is CASSLTGPHNSPLHF. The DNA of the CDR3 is TGCGCCAGCAGCTTGACCGGACCTCATAATTCACCCCTCCACTTT.

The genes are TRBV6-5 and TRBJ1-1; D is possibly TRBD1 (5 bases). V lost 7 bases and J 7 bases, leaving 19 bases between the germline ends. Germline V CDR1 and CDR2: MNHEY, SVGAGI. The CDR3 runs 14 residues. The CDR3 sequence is CASTLSGRVGEAFF. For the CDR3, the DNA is TGTGCCAGCACCCTCTCGGGCAGGGTGGGTGAAGCTTTCTTT.

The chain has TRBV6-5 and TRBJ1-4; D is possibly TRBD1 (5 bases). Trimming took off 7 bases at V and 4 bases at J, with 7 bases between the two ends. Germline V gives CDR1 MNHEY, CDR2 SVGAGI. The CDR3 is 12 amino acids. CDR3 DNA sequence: TGTGCCAGCAAAGGGGATAATGAAAAACTGTTTTTT. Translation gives CASKGDNEKLFF.

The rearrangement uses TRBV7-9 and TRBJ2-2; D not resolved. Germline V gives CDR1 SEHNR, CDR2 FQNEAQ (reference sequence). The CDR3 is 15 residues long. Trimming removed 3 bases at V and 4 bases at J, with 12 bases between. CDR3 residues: CASSFIGSATGELFF. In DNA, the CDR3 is TGTGCCAGCAGCTTCATCGGATCGGCCACCGGGGAGCTGTTTTTT. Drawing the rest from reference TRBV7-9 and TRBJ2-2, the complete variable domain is DTGVSQNPRHKITKRGQNVTFRCDPISEHNRLYWYRQTLGQGPEFLTYFQNEAQLEKSRLLSDRFSAERPKGSFSTLEIQRTEQGDSAMYLCASSFIGSATGELFFGEGSRLTVL.

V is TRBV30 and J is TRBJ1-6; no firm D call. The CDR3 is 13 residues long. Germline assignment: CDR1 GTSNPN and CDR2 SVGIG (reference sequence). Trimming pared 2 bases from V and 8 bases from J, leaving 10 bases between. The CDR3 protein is CAWSLKGDSPLHF. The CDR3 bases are TGTGCCTGGAGTTTAAAGGGCGATTCACCCCTCCACTTT.